This entry is about one TCR beta chain. There is no known antigen for this receptor. An approximately 2.6 ml peripheral blood sample was drawn into PAXgene tubes per donor and stored at -80°C. Total RNA was isolated from whole blood with the PAXgene blood miRNA kit on an automated QIAcube, without T cell sorting. Peripheral blood from monozygotic twin pairs who were concordant or discordant for inflammatory bowel disease underwent deep TCRalpha and TCRbeta repertoire profiling using unique molecular barcoding. Smoking habits were recorded for all twin pairs, and each individual was classified as a current, former or never smoker. CDR1 is given as MNHEY and CDR2 as SMNVEV, both from the germline V gene (reference sequence). The CDR3, from cysteine to phenylalanine, totals 15 residues. Nucleotide data are not available. The library was made by 5' RACE. Each TCR library was prepared from around 3.5 ug of total RNA. For each sample, cDNA synthesis was carried out in eight separate reactions using SMARTScribe reverse transcriptase. During cDNA synthesis, template switching introduced unique molecular identifiers that contained a 6-nucleotide sample barcode. TCRalpha and TCRbeta cDNA was amplified by two nested PCRs of approximately 17 and 9 cycles, with bead purification after each PCR. Before amplification, the cDNA was both treated with uracil DNA-glycosylase and purified with the QIAquick PCR purification kit. In the second PCR, Illumina TruSeq-compatible adapters and sample-specific barcodes were added. TapeStation and Qubit were used to check library quality and concentration, and approximately 5.4 ng of each library was pooled. The pooled libraries were sequenced with 2 x 100 bp reads and custom sequencing primers on an Illumina HiSeq2500 single-index Rapid Run. As for how the authors treated the data: PCR and sequencing errors were corrected by UMI-based consensus assembly using MiGEC version 1.2.6. V(D)J alignment, clonotype assembly and CDR3 extraction were performed with MiXCR version 2.1.1. Gene usage, clonotype sharing and MAIT/NKT TCR abundance were normalised by analysing the top 1000, 10 000 and 20 000 clonotypes per sample. Diversity was computed as the inverse Simpson index with the vegan R package after downsampling to 27 000 UMIs. Paired Mann-Whitney U tests were applied to discordant twin pairs, and Benjamini-Hochberg correction was used for multiple testing. TCRdb reanalyzed the reads, keeping one entry per CDR3 protein sequence and omitting DNA. TCRdb, not the authors, supplied the V and J calls. This sample's listing comprises over 100,000 distinct CDR3 sequences. Together, the top ten hold around 12% of the sample.

This entry is derived from a study of monozygotic twins with inflammatory bowel disease (dated by TCRdb to between 2018 and 2021). Regarding the study in general: The complete study included about 30 monozygotic twin pairs: 19 IBD-discordant Danish pairs and nine German pairs, of which four were IBD-concordant and five were IBD-discordant. The search for disease-associated traits relied mainly on comparing IBD patients with their genetically identical healthy co-twins within discordant pairs. Each individual had, on average, about 151 000 unique TCRalpha sequences and 181 000 unique TCRbeta sequences available for analysis.

Overall study results and their limits: The results gave no support for a single strong signal or clonotype linked to IBD. Because patients received different immunosuppressive treatments, the repertoires may have picked up extra background noise and variability between individuals. Repertoire similarity did not differ between concordant and discordant twins, which could be due to limited statistical power. Fewer clonotypes were shared with other individuals by IBD patients than by healthy twins, most markedly in patients showing signs of disease activity. The analysis was unable to tell apart different T cell subtypes. IBD patients had lower TCRbeta repertoire diversity, measured by the inverse Simpson index, than their healthy co-twins.

The sequence is built from TRBV27 and TRBJ1-1. The material sequenced was blood. The TCR originated in a human donor with ulcerative colitis or Crohn's disease, or a healthy co-twin of an affected twin (not recorded which). The CDR3 has the sequence CASSLNGRMNTEAFF.